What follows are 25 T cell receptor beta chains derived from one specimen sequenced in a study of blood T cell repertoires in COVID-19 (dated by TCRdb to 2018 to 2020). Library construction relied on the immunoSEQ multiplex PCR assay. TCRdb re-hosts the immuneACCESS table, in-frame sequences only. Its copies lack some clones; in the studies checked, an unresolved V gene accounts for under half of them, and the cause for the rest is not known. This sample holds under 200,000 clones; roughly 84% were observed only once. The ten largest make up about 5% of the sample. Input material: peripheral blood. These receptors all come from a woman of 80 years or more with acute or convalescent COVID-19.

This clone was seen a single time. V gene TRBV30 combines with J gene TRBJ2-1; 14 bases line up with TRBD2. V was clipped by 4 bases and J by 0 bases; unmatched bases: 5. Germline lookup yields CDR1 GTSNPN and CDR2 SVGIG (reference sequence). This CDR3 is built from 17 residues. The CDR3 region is CAWTGGTSGSSYNEQFF. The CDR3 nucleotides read TGTGCCTGGACGGGGGGGACTAGCGGGAGCTCCTACAATGAGCAGTTCTTC.

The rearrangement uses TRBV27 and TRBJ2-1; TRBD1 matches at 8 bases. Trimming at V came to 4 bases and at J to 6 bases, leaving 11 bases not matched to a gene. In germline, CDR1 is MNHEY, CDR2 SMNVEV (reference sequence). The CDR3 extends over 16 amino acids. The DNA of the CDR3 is TGTGCCAGCAGTTCCCCCTCGAGACAGGGGTTCAATGAGCAGTTCTTC. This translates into CASSSPSRQGFNEQFF.

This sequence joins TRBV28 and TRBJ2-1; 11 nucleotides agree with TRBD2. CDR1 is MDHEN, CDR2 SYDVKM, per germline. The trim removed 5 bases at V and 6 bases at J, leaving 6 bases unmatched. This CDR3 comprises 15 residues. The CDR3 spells CASSQLAGVVNEQFF. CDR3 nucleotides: TGTGCCAGCAGTCAACTAGCGGGAGTAGTCAATGAGCAGTTCTTC.

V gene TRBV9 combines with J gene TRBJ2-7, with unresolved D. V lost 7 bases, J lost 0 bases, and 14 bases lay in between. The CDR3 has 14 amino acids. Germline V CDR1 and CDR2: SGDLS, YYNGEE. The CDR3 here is CASSPRRSSYEQYF. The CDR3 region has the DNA TGTGCCAGCTCCCCCCGCAGATCCTCCTACGAGCAGTACTTC.

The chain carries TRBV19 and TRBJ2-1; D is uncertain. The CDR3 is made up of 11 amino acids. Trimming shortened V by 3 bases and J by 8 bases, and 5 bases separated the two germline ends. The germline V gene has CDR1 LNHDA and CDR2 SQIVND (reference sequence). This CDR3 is CASSIRYEQFF. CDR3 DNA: TGTGCCAGTAGTATCAGGTATGAGCAGTTCTTC.

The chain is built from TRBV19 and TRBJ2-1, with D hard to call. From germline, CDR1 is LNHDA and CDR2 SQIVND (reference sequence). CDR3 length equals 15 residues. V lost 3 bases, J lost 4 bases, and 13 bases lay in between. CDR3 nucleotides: TGTGCCAGTAGTATCGCGGCGGAAGAATACAATGAGCAGTTCTTC. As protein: CASSIAAEEYNEQFF.

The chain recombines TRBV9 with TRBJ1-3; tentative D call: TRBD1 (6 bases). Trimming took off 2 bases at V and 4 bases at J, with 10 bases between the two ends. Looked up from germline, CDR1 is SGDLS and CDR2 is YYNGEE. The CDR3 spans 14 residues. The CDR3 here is CASSVAQGGNTIYF. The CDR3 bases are TGTGCCAGCAGCGTCGCACAGGGAGGAAACACCATATATTTT.

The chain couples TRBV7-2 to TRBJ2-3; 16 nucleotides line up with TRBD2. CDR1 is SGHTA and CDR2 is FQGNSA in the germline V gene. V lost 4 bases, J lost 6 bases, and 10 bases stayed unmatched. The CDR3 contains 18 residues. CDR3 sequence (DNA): TGTGCCAGCAGCTCAACTCCGGGACTAGCGGGAGGGTTCGATACGCAGTATTTT. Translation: CASSSTPGLAGGFDTQYF.

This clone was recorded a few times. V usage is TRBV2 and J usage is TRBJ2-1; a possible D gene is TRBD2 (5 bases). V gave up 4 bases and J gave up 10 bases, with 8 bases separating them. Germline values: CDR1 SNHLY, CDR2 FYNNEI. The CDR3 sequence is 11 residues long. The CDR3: CASSVSGEQFF. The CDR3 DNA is TGTGCCAGCAGTGTATCGGGGGAGCAGTTCTTC.

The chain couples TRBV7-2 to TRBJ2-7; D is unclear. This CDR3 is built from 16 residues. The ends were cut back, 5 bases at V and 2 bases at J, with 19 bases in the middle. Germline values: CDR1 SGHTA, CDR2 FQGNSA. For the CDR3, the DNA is TGTGCCAGCAGCCTATCCGGCGGCCGATGGACCTACGAGCAGTACTTC. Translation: CASSLSGGRWTYEQYF.

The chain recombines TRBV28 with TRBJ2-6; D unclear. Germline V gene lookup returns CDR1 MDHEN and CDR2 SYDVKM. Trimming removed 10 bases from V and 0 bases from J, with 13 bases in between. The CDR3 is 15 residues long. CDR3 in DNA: TGTGCCACGCGAAATGGGCCCTCTGGGGCCAACGTCCTGACTTTC. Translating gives CATRNGPSGANVLTF.

The CDR3 loop is CASSQVRGREAFF. As DNA, the CDR3 is TGTGCCAGCAGCCAAGTAAGGGGGCGCGAAGCTTTCTTT. The rearrangement uses TRBV3-1 (or the pseudogene TRBV3-2) and TRBJ1-1, with 7 nucleotides matching TRBD1. CDR3 length: 13 amino acids. Germline lookup yields CDR1 LGHDT and CDR2 YNNKEL (reference sequence). V was clipped by 1 base and J by 8 bases; unmatched bases: 4.

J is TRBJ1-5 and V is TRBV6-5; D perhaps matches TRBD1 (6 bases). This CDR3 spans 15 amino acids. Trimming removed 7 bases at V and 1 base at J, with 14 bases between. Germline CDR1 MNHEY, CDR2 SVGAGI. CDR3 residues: CASTGGGGSNQPQHF. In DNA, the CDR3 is TGTGCCAGCACGGGAGGGGGAGGAAGCAATCAGCCCCAGCATTTT.

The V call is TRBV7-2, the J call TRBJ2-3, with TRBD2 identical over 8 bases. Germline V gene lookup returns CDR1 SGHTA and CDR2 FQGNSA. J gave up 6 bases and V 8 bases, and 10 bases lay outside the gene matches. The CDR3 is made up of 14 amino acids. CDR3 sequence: CASQNAGRADTQYF. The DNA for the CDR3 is TGTGCCAGCCAAAATGCCGGGAGGGCCGATACGCAGTATTTT.

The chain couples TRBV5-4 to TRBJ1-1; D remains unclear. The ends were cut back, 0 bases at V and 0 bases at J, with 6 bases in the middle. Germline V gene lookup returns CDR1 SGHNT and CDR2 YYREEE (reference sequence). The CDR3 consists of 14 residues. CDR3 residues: CASSLEYMNTEAFF. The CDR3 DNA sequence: TGTGCCAGCAGCTTGGAGTACATGAACACTGAAGCTTTCTTT.

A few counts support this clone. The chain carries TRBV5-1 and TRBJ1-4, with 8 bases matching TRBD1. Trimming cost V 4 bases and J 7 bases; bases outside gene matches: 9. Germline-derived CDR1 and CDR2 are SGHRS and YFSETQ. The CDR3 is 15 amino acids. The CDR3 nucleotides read TGCGCCAGCAGCCCGACGGACAGGGAGGCTGAAAAACTGTTTTTT. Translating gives CASSPTDREAEKLFF.

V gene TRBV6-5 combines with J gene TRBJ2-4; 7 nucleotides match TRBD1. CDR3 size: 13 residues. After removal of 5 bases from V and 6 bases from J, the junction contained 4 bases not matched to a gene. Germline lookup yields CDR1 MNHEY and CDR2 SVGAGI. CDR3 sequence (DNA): TGTGCCAGCAGTAACTGGGACAGAAACATTCAGTACTTC. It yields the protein CASSNWDRNIQYF.

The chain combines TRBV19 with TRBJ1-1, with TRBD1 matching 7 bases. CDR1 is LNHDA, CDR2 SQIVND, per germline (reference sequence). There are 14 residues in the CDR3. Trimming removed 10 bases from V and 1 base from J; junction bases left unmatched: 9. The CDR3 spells CATKPGQKNTEAFF. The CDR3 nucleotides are TGTGCCACCAAACCGGGACAGAAGAACACTGAAGCTTTCTTT.

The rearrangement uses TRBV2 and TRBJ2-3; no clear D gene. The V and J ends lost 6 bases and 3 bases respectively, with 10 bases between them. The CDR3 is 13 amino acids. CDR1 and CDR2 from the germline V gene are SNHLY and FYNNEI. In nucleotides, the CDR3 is TGTGCCAGCAGCGTAACAAGAACAGATACGCAGTATTTT. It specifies CASSVTRTDTQYF.

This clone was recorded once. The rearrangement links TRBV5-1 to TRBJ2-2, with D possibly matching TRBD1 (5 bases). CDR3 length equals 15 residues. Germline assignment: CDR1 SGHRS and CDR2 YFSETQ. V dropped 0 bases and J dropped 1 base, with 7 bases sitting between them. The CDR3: CASSLVTENTGELFF. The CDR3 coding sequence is TGCGCCAGCAGCTTGGTGACAGAGAACACCGGGGAGCTGTTTTTT.

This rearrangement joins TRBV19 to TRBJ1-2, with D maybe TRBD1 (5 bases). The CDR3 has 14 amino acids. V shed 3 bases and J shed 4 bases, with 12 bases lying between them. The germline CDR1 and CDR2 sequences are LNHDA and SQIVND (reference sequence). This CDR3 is CASSIDGGAYGYTF. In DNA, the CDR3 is TGTGCCAGTAGTATCGACGGGGGAGCCTATGGCTACACCTTC.

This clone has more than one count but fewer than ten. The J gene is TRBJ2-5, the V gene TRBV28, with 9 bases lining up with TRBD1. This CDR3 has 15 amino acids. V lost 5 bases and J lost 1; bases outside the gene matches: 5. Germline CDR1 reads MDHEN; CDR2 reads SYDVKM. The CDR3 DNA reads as TGTGCCAGCAGTCGCCCGGGACAGGGCCAAGAGACCCAGTACTTC. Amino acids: CASSRPGQGQETQYF.

This chain's CDR3 is CASSVFAVSYGYTF. In DNA form, the CDR3 reads TGTGCCAGCAGTGTCTTCGCTGTTAGCTATGGCTACACCTTC. The rearrangement links TRBV25-1 to TRBJ1-2, with D uncertain. The germline V gene encodes CDR1 MGHDK and CDR2 SYGVNS. V was shortened by 4 bases and J by 4 bases, with 13 bases between the two germline ends. The CDR3 sequence is 14 residues long.

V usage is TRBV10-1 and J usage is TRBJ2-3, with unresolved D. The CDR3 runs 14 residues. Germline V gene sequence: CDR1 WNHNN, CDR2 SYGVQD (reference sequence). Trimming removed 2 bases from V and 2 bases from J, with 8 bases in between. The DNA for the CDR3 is TGCGCCAGCAGTGAGACACAGCTCACAGATACGCAGTATTTT. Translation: CASSETQLTDTQYF.

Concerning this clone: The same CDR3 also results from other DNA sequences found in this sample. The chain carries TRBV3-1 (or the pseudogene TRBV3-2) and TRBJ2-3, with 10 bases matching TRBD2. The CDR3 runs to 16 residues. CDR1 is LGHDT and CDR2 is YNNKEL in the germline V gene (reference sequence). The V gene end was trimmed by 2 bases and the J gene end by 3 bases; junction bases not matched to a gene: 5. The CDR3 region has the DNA TGTGCCAGCAGCCAATTAGCGGGAGGAAATACAGATACGCAGTATTTT. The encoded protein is CASSQLAGGNTDTQYF.